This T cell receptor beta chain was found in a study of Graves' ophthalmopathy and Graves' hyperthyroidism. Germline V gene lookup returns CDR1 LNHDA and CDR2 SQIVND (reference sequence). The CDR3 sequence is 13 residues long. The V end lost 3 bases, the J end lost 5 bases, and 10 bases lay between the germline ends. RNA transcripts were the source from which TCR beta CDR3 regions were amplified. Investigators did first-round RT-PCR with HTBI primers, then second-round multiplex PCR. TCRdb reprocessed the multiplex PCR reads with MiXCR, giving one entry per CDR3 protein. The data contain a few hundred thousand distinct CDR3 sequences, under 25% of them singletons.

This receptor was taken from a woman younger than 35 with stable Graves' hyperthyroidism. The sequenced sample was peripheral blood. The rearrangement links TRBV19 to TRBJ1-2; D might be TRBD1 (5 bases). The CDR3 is CASSILTEYGYTF. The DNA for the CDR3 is TGTGCCAGTAGTATCTTGACAGAGTATGGCTACACCTTC.